These T cell receptor beta chains were read from a single sample in a study of blood T cell repertoires in COVID-19. Clones were read by immunoSEQ multiplex PCR, and TCRdb kept only the in-frame ones, dropping some. In the table there are about 380,000 clones, approximately 89% of which are singletons. Specimen: PBMCs or T cells enriched from blood (not recorded which). All receptors derive from a man aged 25-45 years who had recovered from COVID-19. Each CDR3 is given with its conserved first and last residue. D genes are given only for firm matches. Size values are once, few and many counts, or a class for expanded clones, and some rows have none.

size: few; J: TRBJ2-2; D: TRBD1; V: TRBV5-1; DNA: TGCGCCAGCAGCTCAGGACAGGGGACCGGGGAGCTGTTTTTT; CDR3: CASSSGQGTGELFF
size: NA; J: TRBJ1-6; D: NA; V: TRBV19; DNA: TGTGCCAGTAGTATCGGACAGAGTGTGAATTCACCCCTCCACTTT; CDR3: CASSIGQSVNSPLHF
size: NA; J: TRBJ1-2; D: TRBD1; V: TRBV30; DNA: TGTGCCTGGACCGGGACAGGGATCTATGGCTACACCTTC; CDR3: CAWTGTGIYGYTF
size: NA; J: TRBJ2-7; D: NA; V: TRBV27; DNA: TGTGCCAGCAGTTTATCGCAGGGGCCCGTCTATTACGAGCAGTACTTC; CDR3: CASSLSQGPVYYEQYF
size: NA; J: TRBJ2-2; D: TRBD1; V: TRBV11-2; DNA: TGTGCCAGCAGCTACGGGACAGGGGTAACCGGGGAGCTGTTTTTT; CDR3: CASSYGTGVTGELFF
size: NA; J: TRBJ1-3; D: TRBD1; V: TRBV18; DNA: TGTGCCAGCTCATCCCCGACAGGGACCTCTGGAAACACCATATATTTT; CDR3: CASSSPTGTSGNTIYF
size: NA; J: TRBJ2-7; D: NA; V: TRBV6-5; DNA: TGTGCCAGCAGTCTGAGTAACGAGCAGTACTTC; CDR3: CASSLSNEQYF
size: NA; J: TRBJ1-2; D: NA; V: TRBV9; DNA: TGTGCCAGCACCGTGAGTGGAGGACGGACTCCCTCTTATGGCTACACCTTC; CDR3: CASTVSGGRTPSYGYTF
size: NA; J: TRBJ2-3; D: NA; V: TRBV7-8; DNA: TGTGCCAGCAGCTCCACTAGTTCTCGCGATACGCAGTATTTT; CDR3: CASSSTSSRDTQYF
size: few; J: TRBJ1-1; D: NA; V: TRBV13; DNA: TGTGCCAGCAGCTTTGGGCAGACGAACACTGAAGCTTTCTTT; CDR3: CASSFGQTNTEAFF
size: NA; J: TRBJ2-3; D: NA; V: TRBV9; DNA: TGTGCCAGCAGCGTAGGTGGGGGGGCGAAAGATACGCAGTATTTT; CDR3: CASSVGGGAKDTQYF
size: NA; J: TRBJ1-2; D: NA; V: TRBV3-1/TRBV3-2; DNA: TGTGCCAGCAGCCCACAGGAGAACTATGGCTACACCTTC; CDR3: CASSPQENYGYTF
size: NA; J: TRBJ1-2; D: TRBD1; V: TRBV2; DNA: TGTGCCAGCAGTGAAGAAGGGGGCGCCTCCTATGGCTACACCTTC; CDR3: CASSEEGGASYGYTF
size: NA; J: TRBJ1-5; D: NA; V: TRBV19; DNA: TGTGCCAGTAGTGTTGGGGGGGACCACAATCAGCCCCAGCATTTT; CDR3: CASSVGGDHNQPQHF
size: NA; J: TRBJ2-5; D: TRBD1; V: TRBV7-9; DNA: TGTGCCAGCAGCTTGTTAATGGGACAGGGACCAGAGACCCAGTACTTC; CDR3: CASSLLMGQGPETQYF
size: NA; J: TRBJ1-2; D: NA; V: TRBV10-3; DNA: TGTGCCATCAGTGAGGGGCAGGATGTGGACTATGGCTACACCTTC; CDR3: CAISEGQDVDYGYTF
size: NA; J: TRBJ1-2; D: TRBD1; V: TRBV7-9; DNA: TGTGCCAGCAGCTCCGGGACAGGGCCCTCCGCCTATGGCTACACCTTC; CDR3: CASSSGTGPSAYGYTF
size: NA; J: TRBJ1-6; D: NA; V: TRBV3-1/TRBV3-2; DNA: TGTGCCAGCAGCCAAGCGGGACTACGCTCCTATAATTCACCCCTCCACTTT; CDR3: CASSQAGLRSYNSPLHF
size: NA; J: TRBJ2-6; D: NA; V: TRBV15; DNA: TGTGCCACCAGCAGAGATCTAGGCCCTGGGGCCAACGTCCTGACTTTC; CDR3: CATSRDLGPGANVLTF
size: NA; J: TRBJ1-1; D: NA; V: TRBV7-8; DNA: TGTGCCAGCAGCTTCCAAGGGGCCATGAACACTGAAGCTTTCTTT; CDR3: CASSFQGAMNTEAFF
size: NA; J: TRBJ1-2; D: NA; V: TRBV7-9; DNA: TGTGCCAGCTCTTCCCGAGACAAGAATAACTATGGCTACACCTTC; CDR3: CASSSRDKNNYGYTF
size: NA; J: TRBJ1-2; D: NA; V: TRBV18; DNA: TGTGCCAGCTCACCCAGCGGGGAAGGCGGCTACACCTTC; CDR3: CASSPSGEGGYTF
size: NA; J: TRBJ2-7; D: NA; V: TRBV6-5; DNA: TGTGCCAGCAATAACAGGGTATACGAGCAGTACTTC; CDR3: CASNNRVYEQYF
size: NA; J: TRBJ1-2; D: NA; V: TRBV4-1; DNA: TGCGCCAGCAGCCGCGACATAAACTATGGCTACACCTTC; CDR3: CASSRDINYGYTF
size: NA; J: TRBJ1-1; D: NA; V: TRBV12-5; DNA: TGTGCTAGTGGTTTCCCCCCGGGGGTCGGGAACACTGAAGCTTTCTTT; CDR3: CASGFPPGVGNTEAFF
size: few; J: TRBJ2-1; D: TRBD2; V: TRBV10-3; DNA: TGTGCCATCAGTGAGTCGATTATCCTAGCGGGGGGGCCCAGGTTCTACAATGAGCAGTTCTTC; CDR3: CAISESIILAGGPRFYNEQFF
size: NA; J: TRBJ1-3; D: TRBD1; V: TRBV25-1; DNA: TGTGCCAGCAGTGGACCAACAGGGGCCGGAAACACCATATATTTT; CDR3: CASSGPTGAGNTIYF
size: NA; J: TRBJ1-4; D: TRBD1; V: TRBV4-2; DNA: TGTGCCAGCAGCCAAGATGGCCAGGGGGGTGAAAAACTGTTTTTT; CDR3: CASSQDGQGGEKLFF
size: NA; J: TRBJ2-2; D: NA; V: TRBV3-1/TRBV3-2; DNA: TGTGCCAGCAGCCATCGGGGGGAGCTGTTTTTT; CDR3: CASSHRGELFF
size: NA; J: TRBJ1-5; D: NA; V: TRBV12-3/TRBV12-4; DNA: TGTGCCGGCAGCACACAAGTCAATCAGCCCCAGCATTTT; CDR3: CAGSTQVNQPQHF
size: NA; J: TRBJ2-5; D: TRBD2; V: TRBV19; DNA: TGTGCCAGTAGTACGGCGGGGGTAGAGACCCAGTACTTC; CDR3: CASSTAGVETQYF
size: NA; J: TRBJ1-2; D: NA; V: TRBV5-6; DNA: TGTGCCAGCAGCTTGGAACAGAACGCTAACTATGGCTACACCTTC; CDR3: CASSLEQNANYGYTF
size: NA; J: TRBJ1-1; D: NA; V: TRBV27; DNA: TGTGCCAGCAGTTTATTTGACACGAACACTGAAGCTTTCTTT; CDR3: CASSLFDTNTEAFF
size: NA; J: TRBJ2-7; D: TRBD1; V: TRBV12-5; DNA: TGTGCTAGTGGTTTGGGACAGGGGATTTGGGAGCAGTACTTC; CDR3: CASGLGQGIWEQYF
size: NA; J: TRBJ2-5; D: NA; V: TRBV18; DNA: TGTGCCAGCTCACCTCGGGAGACCCAGTACTTC; CDR3: CASSPRETQYF
size: NA; J: TRBJ2-7; D: TRBD2; V: TRBV10-3; DNA: TGTGCCATCAGTGGGGCTAGCGGCTTCTCCTACGAGCAGTACTTC; CDR3: CAISGASGFSYEQYF
size: NA; J: TRBJ2-7; D: NA; V: TRBV2; DNA: TGTGCCAGCAGTCGCGGGGCAGGGACCTACGAGCAGTACTTC; CDR3: CASSRGAGTYEQYF
size: once; J: TRBJ2-3; D: TRBD2; V: TRBV18; DNA: TGTGCCAGCTCACCTCTCCCGGGACTAGCGGGGGCTACAGATACGCAGTATTTT; CDR3: CASSPLPGLAGATDTQYF
size: NA; J: TRBJ1-5; D: NA; V: TRBV19; DNA: TGTGCCAGTAGTATAGATCGGGGAGGTAGCAATCAGCCCCAGCATTTT; CDR3: CASSIDRGGSNQPQHF
size: NA; J: TRBJ2-7; D: TRBD2; V: TRBV4-3; DNA: TGCGCCAGCAGCCGTGAGACTAGCGGAGCCTACGAGCAGTACTTC; CDR3: CASSRETSGAYEQYF
size: few; J: TRBJ1-5; D: TRBD1; V: TRBV5-6; DNA: TGTGCCAGCAGCCGGGGGGACAGGGGGAACCAGCCCCAGCATTTT; CDR3: CASSRGDRGNQPQHF
size: NA; J: TRBJ2-6; D: TRBD1; V: TRBV5-6; DNA: TGTGCCAGCAGCTTGGACAGGGGACCTGGGGCCAACGTCCTGACTTTC; CDR3: CASSLDRGPGANVLTF
size: NA; J: TRBJ1-2; D: NA; V: TRBV2; DNA: TGTGCCAGCGGCTACAGGGAGTACACCTTC; CDR3: CASGYREYTF
size: few; J: TRBJ1-2; D: NA; V: TRBV27; DNA: TGTGCCAGCAGTCCCCTCCCTCCGGGATCTAACTATGGCTACACCTTC; CDR3: CASSPLPPGSNYGYTF
size: NA; J: TRBJ2-3; D: NA; V: TRBV5-1; DNA: TGCGCCAGCAGCTTTTCCAGCGCCAGCGCAGATACGCAGTATTTT; CDR3: CASSFSSASADTQYF
size: many; J: TRBJ1-1; D: TRBD1; V: TRBV13; DNA: TGTGCCAGCAGCACTCGAGACAGGGCGAACACTGAAGCTTTCTTT; CDR3: CASSTRDRANTEAFF
size: few; J: TRBJ1-1; D: NA; V: TRBV10-3; DNA: TGTGCCATCAAGGAGGGAGGCACTGAAGCTTTCTTT; CDR3: CAIKEGGTEAFF
size: NA; J: TRBJ1-2; D: NA; V: TRBV5-6; DNA: TGTGCCAGCAGTACCGGGACACTTTATGGCTACACCTTC; CDR3: CASSTGTLYGYTF
size: NA; J: TRBJ2-2; D: TRBD1; V: TRBV5-6; DNA: TGTGCCAGCAGCTTGGGATGGACAGGGGATTTCACCGGGGAGCTGTTTTTT; CDR3: CASSLGWTGDFTGELFF
size: NA; J: TRBJ1-4; D: TRBD1; V: TRBV5-1; DNA: TGCGCCAGCAGTTCCGGGACAGTTAATGAAAAACTGTTTTTT; CDR3: CASSSGTVNEKLFF
size: few; J: TRBJ2-2; D: NA; V: TRBV9; DNA: TGTGCCAGCAGCCCCGGGGTGGAGCTGTTTTTT; CDR3: CASSPGVELFF
size: NA; J: TRBJ2-7; D: NA; V: TRBV27; DNA: TGTGCCAGCTCACAGGGCCCCTCCTACGAGCAGTACTTC; CDR3: CASSQGPSYEQYF